This TCR beta chain was recovered during a study of spatial heterogeneity in lung cancer. For the study at large: Counts of TCR transcripts in tumor regions correlated strongly with a matched bulk RNA-seq T cell module score.

Time point meaning: sample taken at primary tumor resection. Tumor, nontumor lung or frozen PBMC supplied whole RNA, sequenced without sorting. In regard to this clonotype: Its matching antigen is unknown. One base away lies a much larger clone, so this may be a sequencing read error. This beta chain came through as a stray read in a library set up for alpha chains, and its size says little.

Study-wide results and limits: In tumors, expanded intratumoral alpha and beta TCR counts tracked mutation counts. Ubiquitous and regional expanded TCR counts mirrored ubiquitous and regional nonsynonymous mutation counts, respectively.

This CDR3 region has 13 residues. Germline-derived CDR1 and CDR2 are DFQATT and SNEGSKA (reference sequence). TCRdb recomputed calls from the 5' RACE reads with MiXCR, one row per CDR3 protein. The sample includes 16,000 or so distinct CDR3 sequences, approximately 6.8% seen only once; the top ten take about 20%. The chain links TRBV20-1 to TRBJ2-3; possible D gene TRBD2, 5 bases. The sequence derives from a female donor with early-stage non-small cell lung cancer. The specimen was lung tumor tissue, collected at surgery. The CDR3, as DNA: TGCAGTGCTAGAGTACCTAGCACAGATGCGCAGTATTTT. Translated: CSARVPSTDAQYF.